This passage covers 29 T cell receptor beta chains from one sample sequenced in a study of blood T cell repertoires in COVID-19. Profiling relied on immunoSEQ multiplex PCR, and the TCRdb table lists in-frame clones only, not all of them. The table records approximately 220,000 clones, roughly 85% of them present only once. The material sequenced was PBMCs or T cells enriched from blood (not recorded which). The origin of the receptors is a middle-aged man who had recovered from COVID-19.

The V gene is TRBV7-2, the J gene TRBJ1-2, with TRBD1 matching over 9 bases. Germline V lookup: CDR1 SGHTA, CDR2 FQGNSA. J was trimmed by 7 bases and V by 3 bases; bases with no gene match: 6. The CDR3 extends over 14 amino acids. Here the CDR3 DNA reads TGTGCCAGCAGCTTCAAGACAGGGGGATTTGGCTACACCTTC. Protein: CASSFKTGGFGYTF.

This chain joins TRBV19 and TRBJ2-2, with 9 nucleotides matching TRBD2. CDR3 size: 15 residues. Per germline, CDR1 LNHDA and CDR2 SQIVND (reference sequence). V was clipped by 5 bases and J by 5 bases; unmatched bases: 6. The DNA for the CDR3 is TGTGCCAGTAGTGAGAGCGGGAGGCGGACCGGGGAGCTGTTTTTT. As protein: CASSESGRRTGELFF. Using reference TRBV19 and TRBJ2-2 for the parts outside the CDR3, the full variable domain is DGGITQSPKYLFRKEGQNVTLSCEQNLNHDAMYWYRQDPGQGLRLIYYSQIVNDFQKGDIAEGYSVSREKKESFPLTVTSAQKNPTAFYLCASSESGRRTGELFFGEGSRLTVL.

This clone was counted a single time. V is TRBV9 and J is TRBJ2-1; 8 bases fit TRBD1. The CDR3 is made up of 17 amino acids. CDR1 is SGDLS, CDR2 YYNGEE, per germline. Germline trimming cut 4 bases from V and 6 bases from J; bases unmatched to any gene: 15. The CDR3 region is CASSPQGARSFGNEQFF. The CDR3 nucleotides are TGTGCCAGCAGCCCTCAGGGGGCGCGTTCGTTCGGCAATGAGCAGTTCTTC.

The chain employs TRBV4-2 and TRBJ2-1; 12 bases are a match to TRBD2. Trimming took 0 bases from V and 8 from J; bases not matched to a gene: 8. Germline lookup yields CDR1 LGHNA and CDR2 YNFKEQ. The CDR3 extends over 17 amino acids. The CDR3 sequence: CASSQDSSTSGSYEQFF. DNA of the CDR3: TGTGCCAGCAGCCAAGACAGTTCGACTAGCGGGAGCTATGAGCAGTTCTTC.

This clone was observed once. The V call is TRBV18, the J call TRBJ1-1; D is possibly TRBD1 (5 bases). Looked up from germline, CDR1 is KGHSH and CDR2 is LQKENI. The CDR3 runs 19 residues. Trimming stripped 2 bases from V and 0 bases from J, with 22 bases between. In DNA form, the CDR3 reads TGTGCCAGCTCACCATGGAGCCCCCTAAGGGGCTGGATGAACACTGAAGCTTTCTTT. It yields the protein CASSPWSPLRGWMNTEAFF.

The rearrangement uses TRBV13 and TRBJ2-2, with 10 bases lining up with TRBD1. CDR3 length: 16 amino acids. Germline loops: CDR1 PRHDT, CDR2 FYEKMQ (reference sequence). After removal of 4 bases from V and 7 bases from J, the junction contained 9 bases not matched to a gene. DNA for the CDR3: TGTGCCAGCAGCTCCCGGACAGGGGGAAAAGACGGGGAGCTGTTTTTT. The encoded protein is CASSSRTGGKDGELFF.

V and J are TRBV2 and TRBJ2-7, with a tentative D call TRBD2 (5 bases). V lost 6 bases, J lost 1 base, and 13 bases lay in between. The CDR3 consists of 14 residues. Germline V gives CDR1 SNHLY, CDR2 FYNNEI. The CDR3: CASSPRAPSYEQYF. The CDR3 DNA sequence: TGTGCCAGCAGCCCGAGGGCACCTTCCTACGAGCAGTACTTC.

The CDR3 nucleotides are TGTGCCAGCAGCAAACAGCACAGGAGGGACTACGAGCAGTACTTC. It codes for CASSKQHRRDYEQYF. J is TRBJ2-7 and V is TRBV21-1; TRBD2 is the table's D call and was not checked against the DNA. TRBV21-1 is assigned pseudogene status. This CDR3 has 15 residues.

Worth noting for this clone: The junction and the germline gene differ at one end; a read error may be behind it. The rearrangement links TRBV6-6 to TRBJ2-3; D is unclear. This CDR3 contains 14 residues. Germline lookup yields CDR1 MNHNY and CDR2 SVGAGI (reference sequence). CDR3 region: CASSDSSLPDTQYF. For the CDR3, the DNA is TGTGCCAGCAGTGACTCTTCACTACCTGATACGCAGTATTTT.

The chain employs TRBV4-2 and TRBJ1-6, with D tentatively TRBD1 (5 bases). V was trimmed by 0 bases and J by 9 bases, leaving 18 bases between them. Germline V gene data show CDR1 as LGHNA and CDR2 as YNFKEQ. The length of the CDR3 is 17 residues. CDR3 bases: TGTGCCAGCAGCCAAGACGCCGGGACTCAGGCGGGTTCACCCCTCCACTTT. Amino acids: CASSQDAGTQAGSPLHF.

This clone was detected only once. The chain joins TRBV6-2 or TRBV6-3 to TRBJ2-5; TRBD1 aligns across 8 bases. The CDR3 loop spans 13 amino acids. V gave up 5 bases and J gave up 7 bases; unmatched junction bases: 6. Germline lookup yields CDR1 MNHEY and CDR2 SVGEGT. The CDR3 DNA reads TGTGCCAGCAGTCTGAGAGACAGGGGGACCCAGTACTTC. Translated, it gives CASSLRDRGTQYF.

This chain links TRBV6-5 with TRBJ1-5, with D perhaps matching TRBD1 (5 bases). The CDR3 spans 14 residues. Germline V gene data show CDR1 as MNHEY and CDR2 as SVGAGI. Trimming cost V 6 bases and J 1 base, with 10 bases left between them. The CDR3 reads CASSQGSSNQPQHF. The CDR3 DNA sequence: TGTGCCAGCAGCCAGGGAAGCAGCAATCAGCCCCAGCATTTT.

There are a few counts of this clone. The rearrangement uses TRBV4-1 and TRBJ2-5; D perhaps matches TRBD1 (6 bases). Per the germline V gene, CDR1 is MGHRA and CDR2 is YSYEKL. There are 15 residues in the CDR3. V shed 0 bases and J shed 3 bases, with 11 bases lying between them. The CDR3 region has the DNA TGCGCCAGCAGCCAAGACACAGGGTGGGAAGAGACCCAGTACTTC. As protein: CASSQDTGWEETQYF.

The chain's CDR3 is CASSGLADTGELFF. CDR3 DNA sequence: TGTGCCAGCAGTGGCCTAGCGGACACCGGGGAGCTGTTTTTT. The rearrangement uses TRBV2 and TRBJ2-2, with 7 bases that match TRBD2. V shed 4 bases, J shed 3 bases, and the junction held 2 bases outside the gene matches. CDR1 and CDR2 (germline): SNHLY, FYNNEI. The CDR3 spans 14 residues.

The chain is built from TRBV29-1 and TRBJ1-5, with 7 bases that match TRBD1. The germline V gene has CDR1 SQVTM and CDR2 ANQGSEA. V dropped 3 bases and J dropped 7; count of bases not matched to a gene: 6. There are 13 residues in the CDR3. The CDR3 is CSVEGQPGQPQHF. CDR3 DNA: TGCAGCGTTGAGGGACAGCCGGGGCAGCCCCAGCATTTT. The variable domain in full, with the rest retrieved from reference TRBV29-1 and TRBJ1-5, is SAVISQKPSRDICQRGTSLTIQCQVDSQVTMMFWYRQQPGQSLTLIATANQGSEATYESGFVIDKFPISRPNLTFSTLTVSNMSPEDSSIYLCSVEGQPGQPQHFGDGTRLSIL.

A single count supports this clone. The gene calls are TRBV7-2 and TRBJ2-2; 10 nucleotides agree with TRBD1. This CDR3 contains 17 residues. With 5 bases clipped from V and 7 bases from J, the junction kept 13 bases outside the gene matches. Germline lookup yields CDR1 SGHTA and CDR2 FQGNSA. The CDR3 reads CASSPSRDRGERGELFF. CDR3 nucleotides: TGTGCCAGCAGCCCGTCCCGGGACAGGGGAGAACGCGGGGAGCTGTTTTTT.

This clone is classed as medium-sized. The V gene is TRBV7-9, the J gene TRBJ2-2, with TRBD2 matching over 9 bases. The length of the CDR3 is 15 residues. V trimming: 3 bases; J trimming: 6 bases; junction bases outside the gene matches: 5. From germline, CDR1 is SEHNR and CDR2 FQNEAQ (reference sequence). Here the CDR3 reads CASSLAGGRPGELFF. CDR3 nucleotide sequence: TGTGCCAGCAGCTTGGCGGGAGGGCGACCCGGGGAGCTGTTTTTT. The full variable domain, completed using reference TRBV7-9 and TRBJ2-2, is DTGVSQNPRHKITKRGQNVTFRCDPISEHNRLYWYRQTLGQGPEFLTYFQNEAQLEKSRLLSDRFSAERPKGSFSTLEIQRTEQGDSAMYLCASSLAGGRPGELFFGEGSRLTVL.

The V call is TRBV5-1, the J call TRBJ2-1, with D unclear. V lost 2 bases to trimming and J lost 3 bases, with 9 bases between them. This CDR3 contains 14 residues. The V gene's germline CDR1 is SGHRS and CDR2 YFSETQ. CDR3 sequence reads: CASSFGEVYNEQFF. As DNA, the CDR3 is TGCGCCAGCAGCTTTGGTGAGGTCTACAATGAGCAGTTCTTC.

The V call is TRBV11-1, the J call TRBJ2-5; 7 positions match TRBD2. Germline V gene sequence: CDR1 SGHAT, CDR2 FQDESV (reference sequence). Germline trimming cut 8 bases from V and 9 bases from J; bases unmatched to any gene: 21. The CDR3 length is 16 residues. The CDR3 DNA reads TGTGCCAGCCCGGGGAGGGGACTTAACAGGTTCGGGGCCCAGTACTTC. Residues: CASPGRGLNRFGAQYF.

The chain uses TRBV18 and TRBJ2-2; perhaps TRBD2 as D (5 bases). Trimming stripped 3 bases from V and 6 bases from J, with 8 bases between. Per the germline V gene, CDR1 is KGHSH and CDR2 is LQKENI. This CDR3 spans 13 amino acids. CDR3 nucleotide sequence: TGTGCCAGCTCACCCGAGAGGGCCGGGGAGCTGTTTTTT. Protein: CASSPERAGELFF.

This clone has a handful of counts. Other nucleotide sequences in the sample specify the same CDR3. The chain combines TRBV20-1 with TRBJ2-7; the D is unclear. The length of the CDR3 is 11 residues. V was trimmed by 0 bases and J by 3 bases, leaving 3 bases between them. Germline V gene lookup returns CDR1 DFQATT and CDR2 SNEGSKA (reference sequence). The CDR3 sequence: CSARDNYEQYF. The CDR3 bases are TGCAGTGCTAGAGATAACTACGAGCAGTACTTC.

V usage is TRBV3-1 (or the pseudogene TRBV3-2) and J usage is TRBJ1-6, with 7 bases fitting TRBD1. Trimming at V came to 6 bases and at J to 3 bases, leaving 2 bases not matched to a gene. The length of the CDR3 is 14 residues. Per the germline V gene, CDR1 is LGHDT and CDR2 is YNNKEL (reference sequence). CDR3 in DNA: TGTGCCAGCAGTGGGACAGACTATAATTCACCCCTCCACTTT. It is translated as CASSGTDYNSPLHF.

The gene calls are TRBV7-6 and TRBJ2-1; no firm D call. Germline V gene lookup returns CDR1 SGHVS and CDR2 FNYEAQ. The CDR3 has 10 amino acids. Deletions cut 2 bases from V and 9 bases from J, with 2 bases between. CDR3 region: CASSLLEQFF. Here the CDR3 DNA reads TGTGCCAGCAGCTTACTTGAGCAGTTCTTC.

The chain has TRBV2 and TRBJ1-2; D gene uncertain. Trimming took 3 bases from V and 3 from J, leaving 8 bases between them. The CDR3 consists of 13 residues. Germline-derived CDR1 and CDR2 are SNHLY and FYNNEI. CDR3 in amino acids: CASSDTAYYGYTF. DNA of the CDR3: TGTGCCAGCAGTGACACAGCTTACTATGGCTACACCTTC.

The chain couples TRBV4-3 to TRBJ2-3, with D tentatively TRBD2 (6 bases). The CDR3 extends over 18 amino acids. Germline V gene data show CDR1 as LGHNA and CDR2 as YSLEER. The V end was cut by 2 bases, the J end by 8 bases, with 26 bases between. The CDR3 is CASSQSSRTTVGWGTQYF. The CDR3 nucleotides read TGCGCCAGCAGCCAATCTAGCAGGACTACCGTTGGTTGGGGTACGCAGTATTTT.

The V call is TRBV5-5, the J call TRBJ2-7; possibly TRBD2 for D (6 bases). V was clipped by 1 base and J by 4 bases, with 12 bases between them. The CDR3 has 14 residues. Germline lookup yields CDR1 SGHKS and CDR2 YYEKEE (reference sequence). The CDR3 region has the DNA TGTGCCAGCAGCTTGCTGGAGGGGCGTTACGAGCAGTACTTC. Encoded protein: CASSLLEGRYEQYF.

This clone was seen a single time. The V gene is TRBV28, the J gene TRBJ2-1; 10 nucleotides align to TRBD2. Looked up from germline, CDR1 is MDHEN and CDR2 is SYDVKM. The trim removed 4 bases at V and 4 bases at J, leaving 4 bases unmatched. This CDR3 spans 15 amino acids. CDR3 nucleotide sequence: TGTGCCAGCAGTTCCACTAGCGGGGTATACAATGAGCAGTTCTTC. This codes for CASSSTSGVYNEQFF.

This clone turned up a few times. The rearrangement uses TRBV29-1 and TRBJ2-7, with 7 bases that match TRBD2. Trimming removed 4 bases from V and 3 bases from J; junction bases left unmatched: 6. In germline, CDR1 is SQVTM, CDR2 ANQGSEA. This CDR3 is 13 amino acids long. This CDR3 reads CSVANSGYYEQYF. The CDR3 DNA follows: TGCAGCGTTGCCAATAGCGGGTACTACGAGCAGTACTTC.

The J gene is TRBJ1-1, the V gene TRBV19; D is uncertain. Trimming took off 7 bases at V and 1 base at J, with 4 bases between the two ends. The CDR3 extends over 11 amino acids. Germline-derived CDR1 and CDR2 are LNHDA and SQIVND (reference sequence). The CDR3 loop is CASTGNTEAFF. Written as DNA, the CDR3 is TGTGCCAGTACAGGGAACACTGAAGCTTTCTTT.